A single sample gave rise to the 32 T cell receptor beta chains below, sequenced in a study of blood T cell repertoires in COVID-19 (dated by TCRdb to about 2020). Library creation used the immunoSEQ multiplex PCR assay. TCRdb took over this immuneACCESS table, retaining in-frame rearrangements with V and J assigned. Such tables are incomplete; in checked studies, under half of the missing clones stem from an unresolved V gene, and the remainder is unexplained. The sample table shows under 90,000 clones, and 70% to 90% are seen once. The ten biggest clones cover roughly 2.7% of the sample. Sequencing input: peripheral blood. The receptors here all came from a man between 65 and 85 years old with active or convalescent COVID-19.

The chain recombines TRBV5-1 with TRBJ2-5; 7 bases align to TRBD1. CDR1 and CDR2 (germline): SGHRS, YFSETQ. The CDR3 covers 14 residues. V was pared by 5 bases and J by 0 bases, with 4 bases of the junction left unmatched. The CDR3: CASSADRYQETQYF. The CDR3 bases are TGCGCCAGCAGTGCGGACAGGTACCAAGAGACCCAGTACTTC.

This sequence joins TRBV6-5 and TRBJ2-5; 9 nucleotides agree with TRBD1. Trimming removed 6 bases from V and 2 bases from J; junction bases left unmatched: 4. From germline, CDR1 is MNHEY and CDR2 SVGAGI. This CDR3 comprises 14 residues. Here the CDR3 reads CASRDDRGQETQYF. The CDR3 nucleotides read TGTGCCAGCAGGGACGACAGGGGGCAAGAGACCCAGTACTTC.

J is TRBJ2-3 and V is TRBV5-4, with 7 bases lining up with TRBD2. The CDR3 spans 17 residues. CDR1 is SGHNT and CDR2 is YYREEE in the germline V gene (reference sequence). The V and J ends lost 5 bases and 0 bases, in that order; junction bases with no gene match: 12. The CDR3: CASSPAGTVRSTDTQYF. CDR3 in DNA: TGTGCCAGCAGTCCAGCGGGGACGGTGCGTAGCACAGATACGCAGTATTTT.

The genes are TRBV20-1 and TRBJ2-5, with 9 bases identical to TRBD2. V dropped 3 bases and J dropped 5; count of bases not matched to a gene: 7. CDR1 is DFQATT and CDR2 is SNEGSKA in the germline V gene (reference sequence). CDR3 size: 14 residues. The CDR3 protein is CSASPLTSGETQYF. In nucleotides, the CDR3 is TGCAGTGCTAGTCCCCTTACTAGCGGGGAGACCCAGTACTTC.

This chain joins TRBV7-2 and TRBJ1-4, with a tentative D call TRBD1 (5 bases). Trimming removed 3 bases at V and 8 bases at J, with 10 bases between. Per germline, CDR1 SGHTA and CDR2 FQGNSA. The CDR3 is 13 amino acids. For the CDR3, the DNA is TGTGCCAGCAGCTTGGCAGGGTACGAAAAACTGTTTTTT. Translating gives CASSLAGYEKLFF.

This chain joins TRBV28 and TRBJ1-3; no clear D. The CDR3 length is 15 residues. V lost 1 base, J lost 0 bases, and 7 bases lay in between. Germline V gene data show CDR1 as MDHEN and CDR2 as SYDVKM. Here the CDR3 reads CASSLLAPSGNTIYF. The CDR3 DNA reads TGTGCCAGCAGTTTATTGGCCCCCTCTGGAAACACCATATATTTT.

The chain is built from TRBV5-1 and TRBJ2-3, with TRBD2 identical over 8 bases. Trimming cost V 2 bases and J 2 bases; bases outside gene matches: 7. This CDR3 contains 16 residues. Germline CDR1 reads SGHRS; CDR2 reads YFSETQ. The CDR3 is CASSFGRGADTDTQYF. The CDR3 DNA sequence: TGCGCCAGCAGCTTCGGGAGGGGGGCCGACACAGATACGCAGTATTTT.

This clone was seen a few times. The V gene is TRBV19, the J gene TRBJ2-3; 11 bases are a match to TRBD2. Germline assignment: CDR1 LNHDA and CDR2 SQIVND (reference sequence). The length of the CDR3 is 18 residues. J gave up 2 bases and V 1 base, and 8 bases lay outside the gene matches. Here the CDR3 DNA reads TGTGCCAGTAGTATAGTGGCTAGCGGGAGGCGATACACAGATACGCAGTATTTT. This gives the protein CASSIVASGRRYTDTQYF.

This clone was observed a handful of times. The chain links TRBV30 to TRBJ1-2; no definite D call. CDR1 and CDR2 (germline): GTSNPN, SVGIG (reference sequence). There are 11 residues in the CDR3. V lost 2 bases, J lost 8 bases, and 9 bases lay in between. CDR3 region: CAWSTARGYTF. CDR3 in DNA: TGTGCCTGGAGTACGGCCAGGGGCTACACCTTC.

The chain couples TRBV3-1 (or the pseudogene TRBV3-2) to TRBJ2-1; the match to TRBD2 covers 8 bases. The CDR3 has 14 residues. Germline CDR1 and CDR2: LGHDT and YNNKEL (reference sequence). With 5 bases clipped from V and 2 bases from J, the junction kept 2 bases outside the gene matches. CDR3 residues: CASSSSGAYNEQFF. CDR3 in DNA: TGTGCCAGCAGCAGTAGCGGGGCCTACAATGAGCAGTTCTTC.

The rearrangement links TRBV2 to TRBJ2-5, with a tentative D call TRBD1 (6 bases). This CDR3 region has 14 residues. V gave up 1 base and J gave up 4 bases, with 10 bases separating them. Germline values: CDR1 SNHLY, CDR2 FYNNEI. CDR3 nucleotides: TGTGCCAGCAGTGAAGGTGTAGGGGGAGAGACCCAGTACTTC. Residues: CASSEGVGGETQYF.

The rearrangement joins TRBV13 to TRBJ1-6; a possible D gene is TRBD1 (6 bases). Per germline, CDR1 PRHDT and CDR2 FYEKMQ (reference sequence). CDR3 size: 14 residues. Trimming stripped 3 bases from V and 10 bases from J, with 13 bases between. The chain's CDR3 is CASSFGRGYSPLHF. Here the CDR3 DNA reads TGTGCCAGCAGCTTTGGCAGGGGTTACTCACCCCTCCACTTT. Supplemented by reference TRBV13 and TRBJ1-6, the full variable domain reads AAGVIQSPRHLIKEKRETATLKCYPIPRHDTVYWYQQGPGQDPQFLISFYEKMQSDKGSIPDRFSAQQFSDYHSELNMSSLELGDSALYFCASSFGRGYSPLHFGNGTRLTVT.

The CDR3 coding sequence is TGTGCCGCTGGTTACATGGGCAATCAGCCCCAGCATTTT. Translating gives CAAGYMGNQPQHF. V usage is TRBV6-5 and J usage is TRBJ1-5; no firm D call. This CDR3 contains 13 residues. In germline, CDR1 is MNHEY, CDR2 SVGAGI. Trimming cost V 11 bases and J 2 bases, with 13 bases left between them.

The chain employs TRBV6-5 and TRBJ2-2; the match to TRBD1 covers 9 bases. V lost 6 bases to trimming and J lost 5 bases; unmatched junction nucleotides: 7. CDR1 and CDR2 from the germline V gene are MNHEY and SVGAGI. CDR3 length equals 15 residues. The CDR3 nucleotides read TGTGCCAGCAGACGGGACAGGGCCCGTACCGGGGAGCTGTTTTTT. Amino acids: CASRRDRARTGELFF.

The V call is TRBV7-2, the J call TRBJ1-5, with D possibly matching TRBD1 (6 bases). CDR3 length: 16 amino acids. Trimming cost V 1 base and J 3 bases, with 13 bases left between them. Germline V lookup: CDR1 SGHTA, CDR2 FQGNSA. CDR3 DNA sequence: TGTGCCAGCAGCTTAGGGGGGCAAGGCACCAATCAGCCCCAGCATTTT. Translating it yields CASSLGGQGTNQPQHF.

This CDR3 is CASTRSGKGETQYF. The CDR3 nucleotides read TGTGCCAGCACTCGGTCGGGGAAAGGGGAGACCCAGTACTTC. This sequence joins TRBV7-8 and TRBJ2-5; TRBD2 is a possible D gene (5 bases). The V end was cut by 7 bases, the J end by 5 bases, with 17 bases between. This CDR3 is 14 amino acids long. CDR1 and CDR2 from the germline V gene are SGHVS and FQNEAQ.

The chain carries TRBV18 and TRBJ1-2; 7 bases align to TRBD1. The CDR3 is 13 residues long. The V gene end was trimmed by 6 bases and the J gene end by 4 bases; junction bases not matched to a gene: 5. Germline V lookup: CDR1 KGHSH, CDR2 LQKENI. CDR3 sequence reads: CASSEGAGYGYTF. CDR3 DNA sequence: TGTGCCAGCTCGGAGGGGGCCGGCTATGGCTACACCTTC.

J is TRBJ2-7 and V is TRBV5-4, with 8 bases that match TRBD2. There are 14 residues in the CDR3. Germline trimming cut 4 bases from V and 6 bases from J; bases unmatched to any gene: 9. Looked up from germline, CDR1 is SGHNT and CDR2 is YYREEE (reference sequence). The CDR3 region is CASSRETSEPEQYF. The CDR3 nucleotides read TGTGCCAGCAGCAGAGAGACTAGCGAGCCCGAGCAGTACTTC. Full variable domain (missing parts from reference TRBV5-4 and TRBJ2-7): ETGVTQSPTHLIKTRGQQVTLRCSSQSGHNTVSWYQQALGQGPQFIFQYYREEENGRGNFPPRFSGLQFPNYSSELNVNALELDDSALYLCASSRETSEPEQYFGPGTRLTVT.

The chain combines TRBV9 with TRBJ2-7, with 11 bases that match TRBD2. This CDR3 spans 13 amino acids. J lost 9 bases, V lost 3 bases, and 5 bases had no gene match. Germline values: CDR1 SGDLS, CDR2 YYNGEE. The CDR3 coding sequence is TGTGCCAGCAGCGCCGGACTAGCGGGCGGGCAGTACTTC. Encoded protein: CASSAGLAGGQYF.

The J gene is TRBJ2-3, the V gene TRBV19; tentative D call: TRBD1 (5 bases). The CDR3 runs 14 residues. The germline V and J ends were trimmed by 5 bases and 2 bases, with 11 bases remaining between them. In germline, CDR1 is LNHDA, CDR2 SQIVND (reference sequence). The CDR3 spells CASSSGAVTDTQYF. CDR3 nucleotide sequence: TGTGCCAGTAGTTCTGGGGCTGTCACAGATACGCAGTATTTT.

V is TRBV15 and J is TRBJ2-1; D might be TRBD2 (5 bases). The V end lost 0 bases, the J end lost 6 bases, and 15 bases lay between the germline ends. The CDR3 consists of 16 residues. Germline V lookup: CDR1 LNHNV, CDR2 YYDKDF (reference sequence). CDR3 in amino acids: CATSRDPRTPFNEQFF. The CDR3 coding sequence is TGTGCCACCAGCAGAGATCCCCGGACTCCCTTCAATGAGCAGTTCTTC.

The V gene is TRBV29-1, the J gene TRBJ1-1, with 11 bases lining up with TRBD1. The V and J ends lost 7 bases and 2 bases, in that order; junction bases with no gene match: 6. The CDR3 consists of 14 residues. The V gene's germline CDR1 is SQVTM and CDR2 ANQGSEA. CDR3 nucleotide sequence: TGCAGCGCCGGACAGGGGGCCGGTAACACTGAAGCTTTCTTT. Its protein product is CSAGQGAGNTEAFF.

This clone has only one observation. Mismatch with germline at one junction end may stem from a read error. In the same sample, other DNA sequences code for this CDR3. J is TRBJ1-6 and V is TRBV9; D is uncertain. Per germline, CDR1 SGDLS and CDR2 YYNGEE. The CDR3 sequence is 14 residues long. The CDR3 DNA reads TGTGCCAGCAGCGTAGGGGCACTTAATTCACCCCTTCACTTT. Its protein product is CASSVGALNSPLHF.

The J gene is TRBJ2-1, the V gene TRBV5-4; 13 nucleotides align to TRBD2. Germline V gives CDR1 SGHNT, CDR2 YYREEE (reference sequence). V was clipped by 3 bases and J by 9 bases; unmatched bases: 6. The CDR3 has 15 amino acids. The CDR3 spells CASSSRLAGGPEQFF. CDR3 DNA sequence: TGTGCCAGCAGCTCAAGACTAGCGGGAGGCCCTGAGCAGTTCTTC.

The rearrangement links TRBV28 to TRBJ1-4, with D perhaps matching TRBD1 (5 bases). V lost 7 bases to trimming and J lost 7 bases, with 19 bases between them. Germline assignment: CDR1 MDHEN and CDR2 SYDVKM. The length of the CDR3 is 15 residues. The CDR3 protein is CASTPLWGVGEKLFF. CDR3 in DNA: TGTGCCAGCACCCCCTTATGGGGGGTTGGTGAAAAACTGTTTTTT.

The chain employs TRBV27 and TRBJ1-5; 7 nucleotides align to TRBD1. The V and J ends lost 3 bases and 7 bases, in that order; junction bases with no gene match: 6. CDR1 and CDR2 from the germline V gene are MNHEY and SMNVEV (reference sequence). The CDR3 is 14 amino acids. The CDR3 loop is CASSFDRVRQPQHF. CDR3 DNA: TGTGCCAGCAGTTTCGACAGGGTTAGGCAGCCCCAGCATTTT.

The V call is TRBV5-1, the J call TRBJ1-4, with TRBD1 matching 11 bases. Germline V gene data show CDR1 as SGHRS and CDR2 as YFSETQ. The CDR3 contains 15 residues. V gave up 4 bases and J gave up 7 bases; unmatched junction bases: 6. The CDR3 reads CASSPRTGGIEKLFF. The CDR3 nucleotides are TGCGCCAGCAGCCCCCGGACAGGGGGCATTGAAAAACTGTTTTTT.

The chain uses TRBV30 and TRBJ1-6; D is undetermined. Germline CDR1 GTSNPN, CDR2 SVGIG (reference sequence). Between the trimmed V and J ends, which lost 1 base and 6 bases, there was a span of 16 bases. CDR3 size: 16 residues. CDR3 DNA: TGTGCCTGGAGTGAATTGGCAGGACTGGGTAATTCACCCCTCCACTTT. This codes for CAWSELAGLGNSPLHF.

V and J are TRBV5-1 and TRBJ2-2, with 9 bases identical to TRBD2. Germline V gene data show CDR1 as SGHRS and CDR2 as YFSETQ. The CDR3 consists of 15 residues. The junction had 2 bases not matched to a gene; V was cut back by 0 bases and J by 5 bases. CDR3 in DNA: TGCGCCAGCAGCTTGGGTGGACTAGCGACCGGGGAGCTGTTTTTT. Its protein product is CASSLGGLATGELFF.

The chain carries TRBV30 and TRBJ1-5, with 10 bases identical to TRBD1. CDR1 GTSNPN and CDR2 SVGIG come from the germline V gene (reference sequence). CDR3 size: 15 residues. V shed 1 base, J shed 7 bases, and the junction held 7 bases outside the gene matches. The CDR3 loop is CAWSGDRGPRQPQHF. CDR3 nucleotide sequence: TGTGCCTGGAGTGGCGACAGGGGGCCCCGGCAGCCCCAGCATTTT.

This sequence joins TRBV11-2 and TRBJ2-1, with TRBD1 as a possible D gene (7 bases). CDR3 length: 16 residues. Germline CDR1 reads SGHAT; CDR2 reads FQNNGV. The ends were cut back, 1 base at V and 1 base at J, with 11 bases in the middle. This CDR3 reads CASSLGAGQSYNEQFF. The DNA of the CDR3 is TGTGCCAGCAGCTTAGGTGCGGGACAGTCCTACAATGAGCAGTTCTTC. Supplemented by reference TRBV11-2 and TRBJ2-1, the full variable domain reads EAGVAQSPRYKIIEKRQSVAFWCNPISGHATLYWYQQILGQGPKLLIQFQNNGVVDDSQLPKDRFSAERLKGVDSTLKIQPAKLEDSAVYLCASSLGAGQSYNEQFFGPGTRLTVL.

This sequence joins TRBV5-1 and TRBJ2-7; D is perhaps TRBD2 (7 bases). CDR3 length: 15 residues. V lost 4 bases to trimming and J lost 4 bases, with 18 bases between them. Germline V gives CDR1 SGHRS, CDR2 YFSETQ. CDR3 nucleotides: TGCGCCAGCAGCCCTGGCGGCGGGGGCCCGTACGAGCAGTACTTC. Translated, it gives CASSPGGGGPYEQYF.